This T cell receptor beta chain stems from a study of cytomegalovirus exposure and HLA in healthy donors. The germline gives CDR1 SGHTA, CDR2 FQGNSA. The V and J ends lost 0 bases and 2 bases, in that order; junction bases with no gene match: 0. The CDR3 has 16 residues. With 60 Vbeta and 13 Jbeta primers, the PCR was carried out. Using immunoSEQ multiplex PCR, the repertoire was profiled, and TCRdb retains in-frame clones only, with some absent. This repertoire shows roughly 150,000 clones, about 77% found once; its top ten account for approximately 9.8%. Overall study results and limits: Apparent HLA restriction characterized most CMV-associated TCR beta chains in a later analysis. Testing in vitro showed a few CMV-associated chains specific for CMV antigens. For cytomegalovirus status, the classifier reportedly gave diagnoses with high specificity and sensitivity. For TCR beta chains, V- and J-gene trimming was later linked to a missense DCLRE1C variant.

To note about this clone: Its antigen is not identified.

This sequence originates from a man between 18 and 35 years old in good health and CMV-seropositive. This chain joins TRBV7-2 and TRBJ2-7; 14 bases are a match to TRBD2. Sequenced: PBMCs. Here the CDR3 reads CASSLAGLAGAYEQYF. The CDR3 DNA is TGTGCCAGCAGCTTAGCGGGACTAGCGGGGGCCTACGAGCAGTACTTC.